This passage covers 5 T cell receptor beta chains from one sample sequenced in a study of cytomegalovirus exposure and HLA in healthy donors. Primers: 60 Vbeta forward and 13 Jbeta reverse. The method was immunoSEQ multiplex PCR; TCRdb's version includes in-frame clones alone and lacks a portion of them. This sample has about 140,000 clones, with over 70% found just once. The sample was PBMCs. The source of these receptors is a male donor in good health and CMV-seronegative.

This clone has a single count. The chain employs TRBV6-6 and TRBJ1-2, with a weak D call TRBD1 (6 bases). This CDR3 has 14 amino acids. Germline V CDR1 and CDR2: MNHNY, SVGAGI (reference sequence). Trimming removed 5 bases at V and 0 bases at J, with 10 bases between. The CDR3 bases are TGTGCCAGCAGTGATCGGACAGCTAACTATGGCTACACCTTC. Translating it yields CASSDRTANYGYTF.

This clone was found a few times. The chain links TRBV6-5 to TRBJ1-1; D is uncertain. V shed 8 bases and J shed 1 base, with 14 bases lying between them. The CDR3 has 14 amino acids. Germline V gene sequence: CDR1 MNHEY, CDR2 SVGAGI. The CDR3 sequence: CASFRGQRNTEAFF. The CDR3 DNA sequence: TGTGCCAGCTTTCGGGGTCAGCGGAACACTGAAGCTTTCTTT.

The sample holds a few counts of this clone. In nucleotides, the CDR3 is TGCAGCGTTGCGGCGGGCTTGAACACTGAAGCTTTCTTT. Amino acid sequence: CSVAAGLNTEAFF. The J gene is TRBJ1-1, the V gene TRBV29-1; D gene ambiguous. The CDR3 runs to 13 residues. Germline CDR1 and CDR2: SQVTM and ANQGSEA. Trimming took off 4 bases at V and 0 bases at J, with 9 bases between the two ends.

This chain connects TRBV28 to TRBJ2-7; 8 bases align to TRBD1. Germline CDR1 MDHEN, CDR2 SYDVKM. The CDR3 totals 14 residues. Trimming took 5 bases from V and 0 from J; bases not matched to a gene: 3. Here the CDR3 DNA reads TGTGCCAGCAGTACAGGGGGAATCTCCTACGAGCAGTACTTC. Its protein is CASSTGGISYEQYF.

This clone has more than one count but fewer than ten. The chain recombines TRBV7-2 with TRBJ2-3, with D perhaps TRBD2 (7 bases). V lost 7 bases to trimming and J lost 0 bases, with 14 bases between them. CDR1 and CDR2 from the germline V gene are SGHTA and FQGNSA. CDR3 size: 15 residues. The CDR3 is CASTLRGGSTDTQYF. CDR3 bases: TGTGCCAGCACATTAAGGGGGGGAAGCACAGATACGCAGTATTTT.